The 12 T cell receptor beta chains below were found in one sample sequenced in a study of T-cell reconstitution after alpha-beta-depleted transplantation in children (dated by TCRdb to 2016 to 2018). Receptor amplification or capture employed PCR. The listed sequencing device is Illumina HiSeq 2500. TCR library preparation used molecular barcoding, with unique molecular identifiers applied to normalize quantification of the TCRbeta repertoire. TCRdb cleaned the public reads at Q25 with fastp, built clones with MiXCR and kept in-frame beta chains. Rows matching on CDR3 protein sequence are summarized as one entry with the most common DNA and genes. This sample lists about 200,000 distinct CDR3 sequences; roughly 15% were detected once. The ten most abundant clones make up 43% of the sample. The treatment or condition label here, explained by the study, means: allogeneic hematopoietic cell transplantation with graft depleted of TCRalphabeta T cells and CD19 B cells.

Source: PBMCs, mostly from graft donor cells, taken 360 days after TCRalphabeta/CD19-depleted stem cell transplant. These receptors were obtained from a male patient under 10 years old who had a stem cell transplant for acute lymphoblastic leukemia, so the T cells may come from the graft donor.

V usage is TRBV5-1 and J usage is TRBJ2-2, with D perhaps matching TRBD1 (6 bases). This CDR3 region has 15 residues. The V gene's germline CDR1 is SGHRS and CDR2 YFSETQ. V lost 2 bases and J lost 1, with 9 bases in between. CDR3 amino acids: CASSLRQENTGELFF. CDR3 nucleotide sequence: TGCGCCAGCAGCTTACGACAGGAGAACACCGGGGAGCTGTTTTTT.

The rearrangement links TRBV7-2 to TRBJ1-1, with D possibly being TRBD1 (5 bases). Germline V lookup: CDR1 SGHTA, CDR2 FQGNSA. This CDR3 is 12 amino acids long. V lost 5 bases and J 10 bases, leaving 14 bases between the germline ends. This chain's CDR3 is CASSAQARGAFF. The CDR3 DNA sequence: TGTGCCAGCAGCGCACAGGCGCGGGGAGCTTTCTTT.

V gene TRBV4-3 combines with J gene TRBJ2-7; a weak D match, TRBD1 (6 bases). This CDR3 contains 15 residues. Germline CDR1 is LGHNA and CDR2 is YSLEER. V dropped 0 bases and J dropped 2 bases, with 11 bases sitting between them. CDR3 in DNA: TGCGCCAGCAGCCAAGACAGGGGCCCCACCTACGAGCAGTACTTC. Amino acids: CASSQDRGPTYEQYF.

The CDR3 bases are TGTGCCAGCAGCCAAGGATACAGGGAGGACACTGAAGCTTTCTTT. This sequence encodes CASSQGYREDTEAFF. The chain has TRBV4-2 and TRBJ1-1; D perhaps matches TRBD1 (6 bases). V was trimmed by 1 base and J by 3 bases, leaving 12 bases between them. The V gene's germline CDR1 is LGHNA and CDR2 YNFKEQ. The CDR3 has 15 amino acids.

The chain uses TRBV29-1 and TRBJ2-1, with a tentative D call TRBD2 (6 bases). Germline lookup yields CDR1 SQVTM and CDR2 ANQGSEA. The CDR3 consists of 11 residues. The V end lost 0 bases, the J end lost 10 bases, and 7 bases lay between the germline ends. In nucleotides, the CDR3 is TGCAGCGTTGAAGATGGAGGGGAGCAGTTCTTC. Its translation is CSVEDGGEQFF.

This clonotype was found a few times. V gene TRBV7-2 combines with J gene TRBJ1-5; 9 bases align to TRBD1. J lost 7 bases, V lost 4 bases, and 8 bases had no gene match. From germline, CDR1 is SGHTA and CDR2 FQGNSA. This CDR3 spans 15 amino acids. The CDR3 loop reads CASSSPGQGGQPQHF. Written as DNA, the CDR3 is TGTGCCAGCAGCTCCCCGGGACAGGGCGGGCAGCCCCAGCATTTT.

The V gene is TRBV7-2, the J gene TRBJ1-1; D unclear. CDR1 is SGHTA, CDR2 FQGNSA, per germline. The CDR3 consists of 14 residues. Trimming pared 1 base from V and 1 base from J, leaving 7 bases between. CDR3 loop: CASSLVYGNTEAFF. The CDR3 DNA follows: TGTGCCAGCAGCTTAGTTTACGGGAACACTGAAGCTTTCTTT.

There are a few counts of this clonotype. Because it lacks the conserved phenylalanine or tryptophan at the end, this CDR3 is likely a read error. No DNA is shown, since the ends of the CDR3 on it are uncertain; the CDR3 is the one TCRdb lists. The genes are TRBV12-3 or TRBV12-4 and TRBJ2-3. 12 amino acids form the CDR3, both terminal residues included. The CDR3 loop reads CASSFTGFRTFL.

The chain employs TRBV4-2 and TRBJ2-7, with a possible D match to TRBD1 (5 bases). Germline assignment: CDR1 LGHNA and CDR2 YNFKEQ. With 1 base removed from V and 3 bases from J, the gap between germline ends came to 13 bases. The CDR3 loop spans 15 amino acids. The CDR3 loop reads CASSQAVGPGYEQYF. The CDR3 DNA is TGTGCCAGCAGCCAAGCAGTGGGGCCGGGCTACGAGCAGTACTTC.

This clonotype came up many times. The genes are TRBV9 and TRBJ2-7; D is undetermined. Trimming cost V 0 bases and J 4 bases, with 14 bases left between them. Germline CDR1 is SGDLS and CDR2 is YYNGEE. The CDR3 runs to 15 residues. CDR3 sequence: CASSVAPAIGYEQYF. In nucleotides, the CDR3 is TGTGCCAGCAGCGTAGCCCCGGCGATAGGATACGAGCAGTACTTC.

The V and J genes are TRBV12-3 or TRBV12-4 and TRBJ2-7; D is tentatively TRBD1 or TRBD2 (5 bases each). The CDR3 is 14 residues long. The V end lost 4 bases, the J end lost 4 bases, and 14 bases lay between the germline ends. As DNA, the CDR3 is TGTGCCAGCAGTTCTCGGGGCCTACCTTACGAGCAGTACTTC. This translates into CASSSRGLPYEQYF.

J is TRBJ2-7 and V is TRBV9; the D call may be TRBD1 or TRBD2 (5 bases each). The CDR3 consists of 15 residues. Germline V gene lookup returns CDR1 SGDLS and CDR2 YYNGEE. Trimming cost V 0 bases and J 1 base, with 11 bases left between them. DNA of the CDR3: TGTGCCAGCAGCGTAGTGTGGGGCGGGTCCTACGAGCAGTACTTC. Translation: CASSVVWGGSYEQYF.